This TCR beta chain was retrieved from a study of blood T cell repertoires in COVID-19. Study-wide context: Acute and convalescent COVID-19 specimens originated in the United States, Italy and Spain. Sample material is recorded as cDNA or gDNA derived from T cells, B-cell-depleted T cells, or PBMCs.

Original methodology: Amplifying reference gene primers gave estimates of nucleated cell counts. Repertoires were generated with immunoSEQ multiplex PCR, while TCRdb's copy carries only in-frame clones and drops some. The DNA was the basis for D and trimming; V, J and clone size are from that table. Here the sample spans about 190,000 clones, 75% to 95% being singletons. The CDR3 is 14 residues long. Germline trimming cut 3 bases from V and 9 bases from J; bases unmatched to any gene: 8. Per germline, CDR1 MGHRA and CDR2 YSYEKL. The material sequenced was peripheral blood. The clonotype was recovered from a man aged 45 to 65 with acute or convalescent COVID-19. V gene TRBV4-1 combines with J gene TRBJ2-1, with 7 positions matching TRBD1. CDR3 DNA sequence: TGCGCCAGCAGCCATAAGGGGGCAGGTCCTGAGCAGTTCTTC. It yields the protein CASSHKGAGPEQFF.